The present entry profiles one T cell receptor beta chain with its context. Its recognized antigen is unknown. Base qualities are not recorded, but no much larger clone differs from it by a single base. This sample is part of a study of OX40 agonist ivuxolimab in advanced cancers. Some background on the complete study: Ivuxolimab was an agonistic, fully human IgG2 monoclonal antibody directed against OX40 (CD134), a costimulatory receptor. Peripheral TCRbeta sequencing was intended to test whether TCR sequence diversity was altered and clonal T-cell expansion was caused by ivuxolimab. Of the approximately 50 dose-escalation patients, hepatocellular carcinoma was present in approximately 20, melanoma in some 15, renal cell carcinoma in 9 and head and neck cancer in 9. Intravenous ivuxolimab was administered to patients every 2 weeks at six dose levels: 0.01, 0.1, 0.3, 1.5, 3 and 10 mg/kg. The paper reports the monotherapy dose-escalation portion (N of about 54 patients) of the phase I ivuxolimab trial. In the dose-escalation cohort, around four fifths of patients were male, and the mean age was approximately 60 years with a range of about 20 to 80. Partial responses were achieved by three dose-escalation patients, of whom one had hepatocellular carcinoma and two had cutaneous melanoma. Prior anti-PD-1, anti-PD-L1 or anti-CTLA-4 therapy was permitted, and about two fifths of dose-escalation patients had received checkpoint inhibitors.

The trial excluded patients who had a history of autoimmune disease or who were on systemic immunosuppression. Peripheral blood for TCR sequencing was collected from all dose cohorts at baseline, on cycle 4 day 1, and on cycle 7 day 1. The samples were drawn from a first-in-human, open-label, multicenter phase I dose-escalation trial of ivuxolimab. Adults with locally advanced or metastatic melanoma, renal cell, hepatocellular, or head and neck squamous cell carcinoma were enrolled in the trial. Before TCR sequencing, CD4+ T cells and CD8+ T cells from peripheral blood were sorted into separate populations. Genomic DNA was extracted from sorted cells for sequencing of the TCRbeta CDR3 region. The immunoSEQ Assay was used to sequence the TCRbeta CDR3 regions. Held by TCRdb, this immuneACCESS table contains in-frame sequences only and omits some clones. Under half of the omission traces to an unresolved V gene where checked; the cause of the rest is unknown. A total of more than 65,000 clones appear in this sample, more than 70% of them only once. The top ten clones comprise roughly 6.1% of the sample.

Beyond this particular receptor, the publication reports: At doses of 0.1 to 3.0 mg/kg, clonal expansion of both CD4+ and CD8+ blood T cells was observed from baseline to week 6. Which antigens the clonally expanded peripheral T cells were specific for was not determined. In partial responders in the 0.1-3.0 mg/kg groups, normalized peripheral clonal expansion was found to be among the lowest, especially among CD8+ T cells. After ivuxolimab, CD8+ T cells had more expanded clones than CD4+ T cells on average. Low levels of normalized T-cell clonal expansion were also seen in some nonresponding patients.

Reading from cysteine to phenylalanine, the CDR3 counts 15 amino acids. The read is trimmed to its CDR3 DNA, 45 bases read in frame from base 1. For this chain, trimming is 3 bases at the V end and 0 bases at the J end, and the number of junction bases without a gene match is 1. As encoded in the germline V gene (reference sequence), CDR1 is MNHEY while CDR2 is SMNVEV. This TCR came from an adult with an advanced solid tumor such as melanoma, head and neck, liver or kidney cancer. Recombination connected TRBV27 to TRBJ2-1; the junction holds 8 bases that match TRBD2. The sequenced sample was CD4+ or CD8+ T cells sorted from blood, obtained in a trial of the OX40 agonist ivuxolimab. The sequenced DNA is TGTGCCAGCAGTTTTAGCGGGAACTCCTACAATGAGCAGTTCTTC. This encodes CASSFSGNSYNEQFF.